This record concerns one TCR beta chain sequence. This record belongs to a study of shared clonotypes between healthy human individuals. CD8 cells classed as naive were CD45RO-negative and positively selected for CCR7, excluding terminally differentiated effector memory CD45RA+ cells. V dropped 6 bases and J dropped 4; count of bases not matched to a gene: 14. This CDR3 region has 16 residues. CDR1 is MNHEY, CDR2 SMNVEV, per germline (reference sequence). Assay used: immunoSEQ multiplex PCR; TCRdb lists only in-frame clones, some missing. The sample holds under 2,000,000 clones, roughly 95% seen once.

Specimen: naive CD8+ T cells sorted from blood. The receptor was derived from a man younger than 35 in good health. The chain couples TRBV27 to TRBJ2-5, with 7 positions matching TRBD2. The CDR3 here is CASSHFPTREGETQYF. CDR3 bases: TGTGCCAGCAGCCACTTCCCCACGAGGGAGGGAGAGACCCAGTACTTC.